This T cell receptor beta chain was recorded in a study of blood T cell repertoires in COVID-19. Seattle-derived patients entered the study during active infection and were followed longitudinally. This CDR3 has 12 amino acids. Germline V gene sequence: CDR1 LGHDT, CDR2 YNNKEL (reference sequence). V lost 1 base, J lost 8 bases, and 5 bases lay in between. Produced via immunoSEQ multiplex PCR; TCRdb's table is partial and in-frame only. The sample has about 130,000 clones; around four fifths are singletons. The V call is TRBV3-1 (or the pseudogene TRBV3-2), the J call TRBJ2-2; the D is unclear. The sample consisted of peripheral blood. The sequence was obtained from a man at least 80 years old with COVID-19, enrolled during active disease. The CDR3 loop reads CASSQAPGELFF. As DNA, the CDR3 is TGTGCCAGCAGCCAAGCCCCTGGGGAGCTGTTTTTT.